This T cell receptor (beta chain) was sequenced in a study of T-cell memory formation after mild COVID-19. Study overall: Largely donor-specific TCR clusters were found.

Whole-study results and caveats: CD4+ contracting clones lay mainly in CM and EM, CD8+ ones in EMRA. Whereas later expanders leaned CD4+, clones contracting day 15 to 85 showed a balanced CD4/CD8 makeup.

This clonotype occurred a few times. Its antigen is currently unknown. cDNA libraries for TCR alpha and TCR beta, carrying sample barcodes and UMIs, came from 5'RACE with constant-segment primers. TCRdb re-derived calls from the 5' RACE reads in MiXCR, one entry per CDR3 protein. Here the sample spans about 560,000 distinct CDR3 sequences, 18% being singletons. The sequence derives from an adult woman who had mild COVID-19 (a few samples of this study predate the infection). Cell type and time point are not known. The sample consisted of PBMCs or a T cell subset sorted from them (not recorded which).

The CDR3 here is CSARDEGLDTGELFF. CDR3 DNA sequence: TGCAGTGCTAGAGATGAGGGATTGGACACCGGGGAGCTGTTTTTT. This chain links TRBV20-1 with TRBJ2-2; D might be TRBD2 (5 bases). V dropped 0 bases and J dropped 3 bases, with 11 bases sitting between them. This CDR3 is built from 15 residues. Germline CDR1 reads DFQATT; CDR2 reads SNEGSKA (reference sequence).